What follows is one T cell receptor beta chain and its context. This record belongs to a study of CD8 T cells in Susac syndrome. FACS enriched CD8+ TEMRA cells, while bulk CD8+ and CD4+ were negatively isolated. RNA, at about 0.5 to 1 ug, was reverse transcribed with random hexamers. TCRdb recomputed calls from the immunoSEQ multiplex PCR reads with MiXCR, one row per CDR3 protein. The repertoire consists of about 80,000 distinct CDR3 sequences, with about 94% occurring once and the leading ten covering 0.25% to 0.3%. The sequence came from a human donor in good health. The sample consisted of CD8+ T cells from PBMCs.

The CDR3 protein is CSARDRGRETQYF. The CDR3 nucleotides are TGCAGTGCTAGAGATCGAGGCCGAGAGACCCAGTACTTC. The rearrangement joins TRBV20-1 to TRBJ2-5; D is uncertain. Germline V gene sequence: CDR1 DFQATT, CDR2 SNEGSKA (reference sequence). V shed 0 bases and J shed 4 bases, with 9 bases lying between them. The CDR3 totals 13 residues.